One TCR beta chain is described in this entry. Autoimmune disease history or systemic immunosuppression led to patient exclusion. This specimen comes from a study of OX40 agonist ivuxolimab in advanced cancers. Only in-frame clones appear in the TCRdb table, and some are missing; sequencing was by immunoSEQ multiplex PCR. The repertoire holds tens of thousands of clones, with roughly 80% as singletons. The material sequenced was CD4+ or CD8+ T cells sorted from blood, taken in a trial of the OX40 agonist ivuxolimab. This sequence originates from an adult with an advanced solid tumor such as melanoma, head and neck, liver or kidney cancer.

The CDR3 here is CASSARLGVDTGELFF. In nucleotides, the CDR3 is TGTGCCAGCAGCGCGAGGCTGGGGGTAGACACCGGGGAGCTGTTTTTT. The rearrangement links TRBV7-1 to TRBJ2-2, with D possibly being TRBD1 or TRBD2 (5 bases each). TRBV7-1 is designated an ORF whose function remains uncertain. The V end was cut by 5 bases, the J end by 3 bases, with 16 bases between. The CDR3 sequence is 16 residues long.